The 25 T cell receptor beta chains presented below share a single source sample, sequenced in a study of T cells in Graves' hyperthyroidism and ophthalmopathy. It was RNA transcripts that yielded the amplified TCR beta CDR3 regions. HTBI primers were employed in a first-round RT-PCR of the TCR CDR3. MiXCR, run by TCRdb on the multiplex PCR reads, gives a single entry per CDR3 protein. The data show about 410,000 distinct CDR3 sequences, roughly 14% seen once. Specimen: blood. These receptors all come from a man aged 18 to 30 with Graves' ophthalmopathy.

In its sample, this clonotype was seen many times. CDR3 residues: CASSWAGNTGELFF. Written as DNA, the CDR3 is TGTGCCAGCAGTTGGGCGGGGAACACCGGGGAGCTGTTTTTT. This chain links TRBV6-1 with TRBJ2-2; weak D call: TRBD2 (5 bases). Trimming removed 5 bases at V and 1 base at J, with 8 bases between. In germline, CDR1 is MNHNS, CDR2 SASEGT. The CDR3 is 14 residues long.

The V call is TRBV7-6, the J call TRBJ2-3; 12 nucleotides match TRBD2. V lost 5 bases to trimming and J lost 0 bases; unmatched junction nucleotides: 6. There are 17 residues in the CDR3. CDR1 is SGHVS and CDR2 is FNYEAQ in the germline V gene. CDR3: CASSARTSGKSTDTQYF. The CDR3 coding sequence is TGTGCCAGCAGCGCTCGGACTAGCGGGAAGAGCACAGATACGCAGTATTTT. The full variable domain, completed using reference TRBV7-6 and TRBJ2-3, is GAGVSQSPRYKVTKRGQDVALRCDPISGHVSLYWYRQALGQGPEFLTYFNYEAQQDKSGLPNDRFSAERPEGSISTLTIQRTEQRDSAMYRCASSARTSGKSTDTQYFGPGTRLTVL.

Many counts were recorded for this clonotype. The V gene is TRBV6-2 or TRBV6-3, the J gene TRBJ2-7; D is perhaps TRBD2 (7 bases). V gave up 7 bases and J gave up 3 bases, with 19 bases separating them. The germline V gene encodes CDR1 MNHEY and CDR2 SVGEGT. The CDR3 extends over 15 amino acids. The CDR3 spells CASTDAGAYFYEQYF. The CDR3 DNA sequence: TGTGCCAGCACGGACGCGGGGGCCTACTTCTACGAGCAGTACTTC.

This clonotype was found many times. The chain employs TRBV7-2 and TRBJ2-7; the D gene is possibly TRBD2 (7 bases). V lost 1 base to trimming and J lost 6 bases, with 16 bases between them. This CDR3 contains 15 residues. The germline V gene has CDR1 SGHTA and CDR2 FQGNSA. The CDR3 protein is CASSLVGGGLGEQYF. DNA for the CDR3: TGTGCCAGCAGCTTAGTGGGCGGGGGCTTGGGCGAGCAGTACTTC.

On this clonotype: With a much larger clone just one base away, this may be a read error. V and J are TRBV10-3 and TRBJ2-1; a possible D gene is TRBD1 (5 bases). The CDR3 is 15 residues long. The V gene's germline CDR1 is ENHRY and CDR2 SYGVKD. In nucleotides, the CDR3 is TGTGCCATCAGAGACAGTTCTCACTCCTACAATGGGCAGTTCTTC. It translates to CAIRDSSHSYNGQFF.

In this sample, this clonotype turned up many times. This sequence joins TRBV24-1 and TRBJ2-1; D is unresolved. Trimming took 8 bases from V and 8 from J, leaving 18 bases between them. Germline lookup yields CDR1 KGHDR and CDR2 SFDVKD. The CDR3 spans 14 residues. CDR3 sequence: CATKMRKCTDEQFF. The CDR3 nucleotides are TGTGCCACCAAAATGAGGAAATGTACGGATGAGCAGTTCTTC.

The chain is built from TRBV3-1 and TRBJ2-7; no clear D. Germline V CDR1 and CDR2: LGHDT, YNNKEL (reference sequence). V was cut by 2 bases and J by 2 bases, with 16 bases left in between. This CDR3 comprises 16 residues. CDR3 region: CASSQYPGSLAYEQYF. In DNA form, the CDR3 reads TGTGCCAGCAGCCAATACCCCGGGTCCTTAGCCTACGAGCAGTACTTC.

The CDR3 DNA follows: TGCGCCAGCAGCTTGGGGCGGGGGGGCGTCGATGAGCAGTTCTTC. Encoded protein: CASSLGRGGVDEQFF. This chain links TRBV5-1 with TRBJ2-1, with 9 bases identical to TRBD2. In germline, CDR1 is SGHRS, CDR2 YFSETQ. Unmatched junction bases numbered 6, after V lost 0 bases and J lost 8 bases. CDR3 length equals 15 residues.

This clonotype was seen repeatedly, ten times or more. The chain recombines TRBV5-1 with TRBJ1-4; D is possibly TRBD1 (6 bases). CDR3 length: 14 residues. The germline V gene encodes CDR1 SGHRS and CDR2 YFSETQ. The V end lost 4 bases, the J end lost 7 bases, and 14 bases lay between the germline ends. The CDR3: CASSLQGSGEKLFF. In nucleotides, the CDR3 is TGCGCCAGCAGCCTGCAGGGGAGCGGTGAAAAACTGTTTTTT.

The chain recombines TRBV4-1 with TRBJ2-7; tentative D call: TRBD1 (6 bases). Germline CDR1 MGHRA, CDR2 YSYEKL. This CDR3 spans 15 amino acids. V gave up 0 bases and J gave up 3 bases, with 12 bases separating them. Here the CDR3 DNA reads TGCGCCAGCAGCCAAGACCAGGACAGAAACTACGAGCAGTACTTC. The encoded protein is CASSQDQDRNYEQYF.

This clonotype came up a few times. The gene calls are TRBV18 and TRBJ2-5; TRBD2 matches at 8 bases. Germline-derived CDR1 and CDR2 are KGHSH and LQKENI. With V trimmed by 2 bases and J by 2 bases, 10 bases remained unmatched. There are 17 residues in the CDR3. This chain's CDR3 is CASSPKVSGSWQETQYF. In DNA form, the CDR3 reads TGTGCCAGCTCACCAAAAGTAAGCGGGAGTTGGCAAGAGACCCAGTACTTC.

This clonotype was counted ten times or more. The J gene is TRBJ2-1, the V gene TRBV7-3; TRBD2 aligns across 9 bases. V lost 0 bases, J lost 5 bases, and 8 bases stayed unmatched. The CDR3 is 17 residues long. Germline CDR1 SGHTA, CDR2 FQGTGA. Here the CDR3 reads CASSLTGRTSAHNEQFF. CDR3 bases: TGTGCCAGCAGCTTAACGGGGCGGACTAGCGCTCACAATGAGCAGTTCTTC.

This clonotype came up many times. The chain combines TRBV5-1 with TRBJ1-2; tentative D call: TRBD1 (6 bases). The germline V gene has CDR1 SGHRS and CDR2 YFSETQ. The CDR3 is 14 amino acids. With 1 base removed from V and 4 bases from J, the gap between germline ends came to 11 bases. The CDR3 reads CASSLPGQPYGYTF. CDR3 nucleotide sequence: TGCGCCAGCAGCTTGCCCGGACAGCCCTATGGCTACACCTTC.

This clonotype was seen repeatedly, ten times or more. The rearrangement uses TRBV11-3 and TRBJ1-1; weak D call: TRBD1 (6 bases). V gave up 7 bases and J gave up 4 bases, with 19 bases separating them. The CDR3 loop spans 15 amino acids. CDR1 and CDR2 (germline): SGHNT, YENEEA. The CDR3 loop reads CASNPSPGQSTEAFF. CDR3 nucleotide sequence: TGTGCCAGCAACCCATCCCCCGGACAGTCCACTGAAGCTTTCTTT.

The chain links TRBV20-1 to TRBJ1-6; unclear D gene. Germline V lookup: CDR1 DFQATT, CDR2 SNEGSKA (reference sequence). This CDR3 has 11 residues. Trimming cost V 0 bases and J 9 bases, with 3 bases left between them. The CDR3 loop is CSAREGSPLHF. The CDR3 region has the DNA TGCAGTGCTAGAGAAGGTTCACCCCTCCACTTT.

This clonotype occurred a few times. V and J are TRBV3-1 and TRBJ2-5, with 7 bases matching TRBD2. The CDR3 is 16 residues long. The germline V gene encodes CDR1 LGHDT and CDR2 YNNKEL (reference sequence). Trimming removed 4 bases from V and 2 bases from J; junction bases left unmatched: 10. The CDR3 here is CASSRRGSGFQETQYF. Written as DNA, the CDR3 is TGTGCCAGCAGCCGCCGGGGTAGCGGGTTTCAAGAGACCCAGTACTTC.

This clonotype has at least ten counts. This chain joins TRBV6-1 and TRBJ1-1; possibly TRBD1 for D (6 bases). Trimming stripped 7 bases from V and 0 bases from J, with 15 bases between. This CDR3 region has 15 residues. CDR1 is MNHNS and CDR2 is SASEGT in the germline V gene. The CDR3 DNA is TGTGCCAGCAAATTGACAGGCCCCGTGAACACTGAAGCTTTCTTT. Residues: CASKLTGPVNTEAFF.

J is TRBJ2-2 and V is TRBV7-3, with a possible D match to TRBD2 (6 bases). Germline-derived CDR1 and CDR2 are SGHTA and FQGTGA. Trimming pared 5 bases from V and 5 bases from J, leaving 15 bases between. This CDR3 is built from 15 residues. The CDR3 bases are TGTGCCAGCAGCCTGGACTATCTTGGGACCGGGGAGCTGTTTTTT. Translation gives CASSLDYLGTGELFF.

This clonotype was observed many times. The chain uses TRBV28 and TRBJ2-7; TRBD1 matches at 12 bases. The CDR3 loop spans 15 amino acids. Losses at the gene ends were 4 bases for V and 2 bases for J; bases not matched to a gene: 3. Per the germline V gene, CDR1 is MDHEN and CDR2 is SYDVKM. The CDR3 loop reads CASSSGQGAPYEQYF. CDR3 in DNA: TGTGCCAGCAGTTCGGGACAGGGGGCCCCCTACGAGCAGTACTTC. The full variable domain, in which reference TRBV28 and TRBJ2-7 provide the parts outside the CDR3, is DVKVTQSSRYLVKRTGEKVFLECVQDMDHENMFWYRQDPGLGLRLIYFSYDVKMKEKGDIPEGYSVSREKKERFSLILESASTNQTSMYLCASSSGQGAPYEQYFGPGTRLTVT.

This clonotype was picked up many times. This chain connects TRBV7-8 to TRBJ1-2, with D possibly TRBD1 on 5 matching bases. Germline assignment: CDR1 SGHVS and CDR2 FQNEAQ. Trimming shortened V by 5 bases and J by 1 base, and 14 bases separated the two germline ends. The CDR3 spans 15 residues. CDR3 in amino acids: CASSPQRGLNYGYTF. The CDR3 DNA is TGTGCCAGCAGCCCCCAGCGGGGCCTTAACTATGGCTACACCTTC.

Only a few counts were recorded for this clonotype. The chain couples TRBV6-1 to TRBJ1-6, with 8 nucleotides matching TRBD1. With V trimmed by 6 bases and J by 7 bases, 5 bases remained unmatched. The CDR3 runs to 14 residues. The germline V gene encodes CDR1 MNHNS and CDR2 SASEGT. CDR3 loop: CASRPGQDNSPLHF. The CDR3 nucleotides read TGTGCCAGCAGGCCGGGACAGGACAATTCACCCCTCCACTTT.

In regard to this clonotype: A much more abundant neighbour one base away suggests this may be a read error. V is TRBV20-1 and J is TRBJ1-3; D gene ambiguous. The CDR3 runs 13 residues. Per the germline V gene, CDR1 is DFQATT and CDR2 is SNEGSKA (reference sequence). Between the trimmed V and J ends, which lost 6 bases and 2 bases, there was a span of 11 bases. CDR3 DNA: TGCAGTGCCGAGACTCGCCCTGGAAACACCATATATTTT. It is translated as CSAETRPGNTIYF.

The CDR3 nucleotides read TGTGCCAGTAGTATTCCGGGACCTAGCTATGGCTACACCTTC. Translation: CASSIPGPSYGYTF. The gene calls are TRBV19 and TRBJ1-2; D may be TRBD1 (5 bases). Germline loops: CDR1 LNHDA, CDR2 SQIVND (reference sequence). The V gene lost 3 bases and the J gene lost 4 bases, with 12 bases spanning the gap. CDR3 size: 14 residues.

The V and J genes are TRBV7-9 and TRBJ1-3; maybe TRBD1 (5 bases). Trimming left V 6 bases short and J 4 bases short, with 10 bases between. The CDR3 sequence is 13 residues long. The V gene's germline CDR1 is SEHNR and CDR2 FQNEAQ (reference sequence). Written as DNA, the CDR3 is TGTGCCAGCAGGGGGGAGGCCGGAAACACCATATATTTT. Residues: CASRGEAGNTIYF.

This clonotype was seen more than once but under ten times. CDR3 bases: TGTGCCAGCAGTTCCCCGGGTCCCCTCGGGAATGAGCAGTTCTTC. Amino acid sequence: CASSSPGPLGNEQFF. The gene calls are TRBV27 and TRBJ2-1; D is unresolved. Germline assignment: CDR1 MNHEY and CDR2 SMNVEV (reference sequence). V was clipped by 4 bases and J by 7 bases, with 17 bases between them. This CDR3 has 15 residues.